Following are 28 T cell receptor beta chains from one sample sequenced in a study of T cells in Graves' hyperthyroidism and ophthalmopathy. TCR beta CDR3 sequences were amplified from RNA transcripts. RT-PCR in the first round (using the HTBI primer set) targeted the TCR CDR3. TCRdb analysed the multiplex PCR reads with MiXCR anew, one entry per CDR3 protein. The table shows about 600,000 distinct CDR3 sequences, with 16% occurring only once. Material for sequencing was blood. These receptors were taken from a middle-aged woman with Graves' ophthalmopathy.

This clonotype has ten or more counts. The genes are TRBV20-1 and TRBJ2-1; TRBD1 matches at 7 bases. V dropped 2 bases and J dropped 3; count of bases not matched to a gene: 10. The germline V gene encodes CDR1 DFQATT and CDR2 SNEGSKA (reference sequence). This CDR3 comprises 16 residues. The CDR3 DNA follows: TGCAGTGCTAGACCGACAGGGAAAACCCTCTACAATGAGCAGTTCTTC. It codes for CSARPTGKTLYNEQFF.

This clonotype was seen many times. The V and J genes are TRBV7-3 and TRBJ2-1; TRBD2 matches at 8 bases. Per germline, CDR1 SGHTA and CDR2 FQGTGA. V dropped 7 bases and J dropped 7; count of bases not matched to a gene: 15. The CDR3 has 16 amino acids. In DNA form, the CDR3 reads TGTGCCAGCATTTCGTGGTCGGGGGGGCTGGGAAATGAGCAGTTCTTC. Translation: CASISWSGGLGNEQFF. Full variable domain (missing parts from reference TRBV7-3 and TRBJ2-1): GAGVSQTPSNKVTEKGKYVELRCDPISGHTALYWYRQSLGQGPEFLIYFQGTGAADDSGLPNDRFFAVRPEGSVSTLKIQRTERGDSAVYLCASISWSGGLGNEQFFGPGTRLTVL.

The sample holds many counts of this clonotype. V and J are TRBV2 and TRBJ2-2; unclear D gene. V lost 5 bases, J lost 1 base, and 8 bases lay in between. The CDR3 has 14 residues. Germline loops: CDR1 SNHLY, CDR2 FYNNEI. In nucleotides, the CDR3 is TGTGCCAGCAGTACCAGGTGGAACACCGGGGAGCTGTTTTTT. This encodes CASSTRWNTGELFF.

In this sample, this clonotype turned up many times. At one end the junction does not follow the germline gene, possibly because of a read error. V usage is TRBV7-9 and J usage is TRBJ2-7; no reliable D call. The CDR3 loop spans 11 amino acids. Per the germline V gene, CDR1 is SEHNR and CDR2 is FQNEAQ (reference sequence). CDR3 amino acids: CVSSFTDEQYF. DNA for the CDR3: TGTGTCAGCAGCTTCACAGACGAGCAGTACTTC.

This clonotype was counted many times. V is TRBV5-1 and J is TRBJ2-3; 10 nucleotides line up with TRBD1. CDR1 and CDR2 from the germline V gene are SGHRS and YFSETQ. This CDR3 contains 14 residues. The V segment lost 8 bases and the J segment 4 bases; nucleotides outside the gene matches: 7. The CDR3 spells CASWWTGGSDTQYF. The CDR3 nucleotides are TGCGCCAGTTGGTGGACAGGGGGATCAGATACGCAGTATTTT.

This clonotype has more than one count but fewer than ten. The chain joins TRBV28 to TRBJ2-5, with 7 nucleotides matching TRBD2. The germline gives CDR1 MDHEN, CDR2 SYDVKM. CDR3 length: 14 residues. With 6 bases clipped from V and 1 base from J, the junction kept 5 bases outside the gene matches. CDR3 amino acids: CASRPSGSQETQYF. CDR3 sequence (DNA): TGTGCCAGCAGACCTAGCGGTTCCCAAGAGACCCAGTACTTC. Based on the CDR3 plus reference TRBV28 and TRBJ2-5, the full variable domain is DVKVTQSSRYLVKRTGEKVFLECVQDMDHENMFWYRQDPGLGLRLIYFSYDVKMKEKGDIPEGYSVSREKKERFSLILESASTNQTSMYLCASRPSGSQETQYFGPGTRLLVL.

The chain couples TRBV5-1 to TRBJ1-1; a possible D gene is TRBD1 (6 bases). The germline V and J ends were trimmed by 4 bases and 3 bases, with 13 bases remaining between them. Germline V CDR1 and CDR2: SGHRS, YFSETQ. This CDR3 has 14 residues. The CDR3: CASSRGASDTEAFF. DNA of the CDR3: TGCGCCAGCAGCCGGGGGGCGTCTGACACTGAAGCTTTCTTT.

This clonotype has a single count. Being one base from a much bigger clone, this may be a read error. In nucleotides, the CDR3 is TGTGCCAGCAGCTTAGGTGGGACTCTATCCTGCGAGCAGTACTTC. Its translation is CASSLGGTLSCEQYF. The chain couples TRBV7-2 to TRBJ2-7; weak D call: TRBD2 (6 bases). This CDR3 contains 15 residues. Per the germline V gene, CDR1 is SGHTA and CDR2 is FQGNSA. Supplemented by reference TRBV7-2 and TRBJ2-7, the full variable domain reads GAGVSQSPSNKVTEKGKDVELRCDPISGHTALYWYRQSLGQGLEFLIYFQGNSAPDKSGLPSDRFSAERTGGSVSTLTIQRTQQEDSAVYLCASSLGGTLSCEQYFGPGTRLTVT.

Of note for this clonotype: A much larger clone is a single base away; this may be a read error. The chain has TRBV28 and TRBJ2-7; TRBD2 might be the D (6 bases). V lost 7 bases and J lost 8, with 27 bases in between. The CDR3 is made up of 16 amino acids. Germline loops: CDR1 MDHEN, CDR2 SYDVKM. CDR3 protein: CASKGLETARVSKQYF. CDR3 nucleotide sequence: TGTGCCAGCAAGGGACTCGAAACCGCCCGGGTGTCGAAGCAGTACTTC.

This clonotype was seen a handful of times. The chain couples TRBV19 to TRBJ2-1; no definite D call. The CDR3 has 11 amino acids. Germline V gene lookup returns CDR1 LNHDA and CDR2 SQIVND (reference sequence). The germline V and J ends were trimmed by 4 bases and 10 bases, with 8 bases remaining between them. CDR3 residues: CASSTPREQFF. The CDR3 nucleotides are TGTGCCAGTAGTACACCGAGAGAGCAGTTCTTC.

This clonotype was counted at least ten times. CDR3 DNA: TGTGCCAGCAGTTCCGGACAGGAGTACGAGCAGTACTTC. Its protein is CASSSGQEYEQYF. The chain carries TRBV28 and TRBJ2-7, with 7 bases fitting TRBD1. V dropped 4 bases and J dropped 4; count of bases not matched to a gene: 4. The CDR3 loop spans 13 amino acids. The germline gives CDR1 MDHEN, CDR2 SYDVKM.

V and J are TRBV7-9 and TRBJ2-5; D tentatively fits TRBD1 or TRBD2 (6 bases each). The CDR3 sequence is 18 residues long. Germline loops: CDR1 SEHNR, CDR2 FQNEAQ (reference sequence). V lost 3 bases and J lost 2, with 22 bases in between. CDR3 in DNA: TGTGCCAGCAGCTTGGCGGGGATCCGGGACAAGGGTCAAGAGACCCAGTACTTC. Its protein product is CASSLAGIRDKGQETQYF.

This clonotype was counted between two and nine times. The rearrangement uses TRBV7-3 and TRBJ2-1, with TRBD2 matching over 9 bases. Per the germline V gene, CDR1 is SGHTA and CDR2 is FQGTGA. This CDR3 is 13 amino acids long. After removal of 8 bases from V and 9 bases from J, the junction contained 8 bases not matched to a gene. The CDR3 sequence is CASGPSGNSEQFF. CDR3 nucleotides: TGTGCCAGCGGTCCTAGCGGGAATTCTGAGCAGTTCTTC.

CDR3 nucleotides: TGTGCCAGCAGACAGGGACTTAGCCCAGATACGCAGTATTTT. Its protein is CASRQGLSPDTQYF. The V gene is TRBV2, the J gene TRBJ2-3; either TRBD1 or TRBD2 may supply D (6 bases each). V was clipped by 6 bases and J by 4 bases, with 14 bases between them. This CDR3 is built from 14 residues. Germline V lookup: CDR1 SNHLY, CDR2 FYNNEI.

This clonotype was seen only a few times. This may come from a read error, since a much larger clone is one base off. V and J are TRBV20-1 and TRBJ2-5; no clear D. Germline V gene data show CDR1 as DFQATT and CDR2 as SNEGSKA (reference sequence). The CDR3 spans 13 residues. The CDR3 bases are TGCAGTGCTAAGTCCTACAACCAAGGGACCCAGTACTTC. It translates to CSAKSYNQGTQYF.

The sample holds many counts of this clonotype. The genes are TRBV19 and TRBJ2-1; TRBD2 matches 12 bases. The CDR3 length is 20 residues. From germline, CDR1 is LNHDA and CDR2 SQIVND (reference sequence). V trimming: 3 bases; J trimming: 3 bases; junction bases outside the gene matches: 15. The CDR3 protein is CASSIAPLGLAGPRYNEQFF. The CDR3 DNA reads as TGTGCCAGTAGTATTGCGCCATTGGGACTAGCGGGCCCGCGCTACAATGAGCAGTTCTTC.

This clonotype was detected only a few times. The chain links TRBV6-1 to TRBJ1-6; D unclear. This CDR3 contains 12 residues. Germline values: CDR1 MNHNS, CDR2 SASEGT. Trimming removed 6 bases from V and 8 bases from J, with 8 bases in between. The CDR3 DNA reads as TGTGCCAGCAGGACCCTGGATTCACCCCTCCACTTT. It codes for CASRTLDSPLHF.

This clonotype was picked up many times. The chain carries TRBV20-1 and TRBJ2-1; the match to TRBD1 covers 9 bases. Trimming cost V 3 bases and J 8 bases; bases outside gene matches: 8. The CDR3 has 14 amino acids. Germline V lookup: CDR1 DFQATT, CDR2 SNEGSKA (reference sequence). The CDR3 spells CSASTGTGLDEQFF. Here the CDR3 DNA reads TGCAGTGCTAGCACCGGGACAGGGCTAGATGAGCAGTTCTTC.

To note about this clonotype: Being one base from a much bigger clone, this may be a read error. CDR3 nucleotides: TGTGCCAGCAGTCGGTTAGCAGTCGCGGGCACAGATACGCAGTATTTT. Encoded protein: CASSRLAVAGTDTQYF. V gene TRBV28 combines with J gene TRBJ2-3; no reliable D call. Germline CDR1 reads MDHEN; CDR2 reads SYDVKM. Trimming stripped 5 bases from V and 1 base from J, with 16 bases between. This CDR3 spans 16 amino acids. Combining the CDR3 with reference TRBV28 and TRBJ2-3 gives the whole variable domain DVKVTQSSRYLVKRTGEKVFLECVQDMDHENMFWYRQDPGLGLRLIYFSYDVKMKEKGDIPEGYSVSREKKERFSLILESASTNQTSMYLCASSRLAVAGTDTQYFGPGTRLTVL.

The chain links TRBV6-1 to TRBJ1-3; D is perhaps TRBD1 (5 bases). This CDR3 is built from 13 residues. Germline CDR1 and CDR2: MNHNS and SASEGT. The ends were cut back, 6 bases at V and 10 bases at J, with 16 bases in the middle. As DNA, the CDR3 is TGTGCCAGCAGGGGACCGCTCTCCCAGACCATATATTTT. It translates to CASRGPLSQTIYF.

This clonotype turned up a few times. This chain links TRBV11-2 with TRBJ2-1, with D tentatively TRBD1 (6 bases). CDR1 and CDR2 (germline): SGHAT, FQNNGV. There are 16 residues in the CDR3. The V gene lost 3 bases and the J gene lost 4 bases, with 16 bases spanning the gap. The CDR3 coding sequence is TGTGCCAGCAGCTTCCAGGGGCATTACCTATACAATGAGCAGTTCTTC. Its protein is CASSFQGHYLYNEQFF.

The chain recombines TRBV19 with TRBJ1-1; perhaps TRBD1 as D (6 bases). This CDR3 spans 14 amino acids. CDR1 LNHDA and CDR2 SQIVND come from the germline V gene (reference sequence). Trimming took off 4 bases at V and 3 bases at J, with 12 bases between the two ends. The CDR3 reads CASSRSRTDTEAFF. DNA for the CDR3: TGTGCCAGTAGTAGGTCCAGGACAGACACTGAAGCTTTCTTT.

This clonotype was detected ten times or more. This sequence joins TRBV15 and TRBJ2-3; unclear D gene. Germline assignment: CDR1 LNHNV and CDR2 YYDKDF (reference sequence). This CDR3 contains 15 residues. V was clipped by 0 bases and J by 0 bases, with 7 bases between them. CDR3 sequence reads: CATSRDIGSTDTQYF. The CDR3 coding sequence is TGTGCCACCAGCAGAGATATTGGCAGCACAGATACGCAGTATTTT.

The J gene is TRBJ2-6, the V gene TRBV7-9; TRBD2 aligns across 12 bases. Germline values: CDR1 SEHNR, CDR2 FQNEAQ (reference sequence). The V segment lost 5 bases and the J segment 0 bases; nucleotides outside the gene matches: 8. The CDR3 spans 19 residues. CDR3 coding DNA: TGTGCCAGCAGCGGGGGACTAGCGGGTCCAAGCTCTGGGGCCAACGTCCTGACTTTC. Residues: CASSGGLAGPSSGANVLTF.

This clonotype was picked up many times. This chain connects TRBV2 to TRBJ1-5, with 9 bases aligning to TRBD1. Trimming took 7 bases from V and 7 from J; bases not matched to a gene: 8. Germline CDR1 reads SNHLY; CDR2 reads FYNNEI. This CDR3 has 14 amino acids. CDR3 coding DNA: TGTGCCAGCAAGCGGGGACAGGGAGGCCAGCCCCAGCATTTT. Protein product: CASKRGQGGQPQHF.

The chain carries TRBV5-1 and TRBJ1-5; D gene unclear. The germline V gene has CDR1 SGHRS and CDR2 YFSETQ. The CDR3 is 14 residues long. Deletions cut 0 bases from V and 7 bases from J, with 11 bases between. CDR3 region: CASSLDSPGQPQHF. The CDR3 region has the DNA TGCGCCAGCAGCTTGGACTCTCCGGGGCAGCCCCAGCATTTT.

The gene calls are TRBV30 and TRBJ2-7; the D is unclear. V was shortened by 3 bases and J by 4 bases, with 13 bases between the two germline ends. This CDR3 comprises 13 residues. CDR1 is GTSNPN, CDR2 SVGIG, per germline (reference sequence). CDR3 bases: TGTGCCTGGAGCGTTGGAAACTTATACGAGCAGTACTTC. It specifies CAWSVGNLYEQYF.

The table lists this clonotype with many counts. The genes are TRBV7-8 and TRBJ1-1, with no clear D. The V and J ends lost 3 bases and 1 base respectively, with 9 bases between them. This CDR3 comprises 14 residues. Germline CDR1 and CDR2: SGHVS and FQNEAQ. The CDR3 coding sequence is TGTGCCAGCAGCTTTTTGGACGGGAACACTGAAGCTTTCTTT. Protein: CASSFLDGNTEAFF.